This T cell receptor beta chain was captured in a study of cytomegalovirus exposure and HLA in healthy donors. Findings and limits, study-wide: The presence/absence work took it that sequencing depth was about the same across donors. The listing of 150 to 200 TCR beta chains classed them as cytomegalovirus-associated.

To note about this clone: What it binds is not known.

The CDR3 loop spans 14 amino acids. V lost 8 bases to trimming and J lost 5 bases, with 17 bases between them. Germline V gives CDR1 MDHEN, CDR2 SYDVKM. 13 Jbeta primers and 60 Vbeta primers were used for the PCR. Here immunoSEQ multiplex PCR was the method, and the copy in TCRdb shows in-frame clones only, minus some. The table lists around 65,000 clones, 70% to 80% of them singletons, with around 3% in the top ten. Material for sequencing was PBMCs. This rearrangement joins TRBV28 to TRBJ2-3, with a weak D call TRBD2 (5 bases). The sequence came from a girl aged 10-17 years in good health and CMV-seropositive. CDR3 nucleotides: TGTGCCAGCGGGCCTCGGGGTCTTAAAGATACGCAGTATTTT. Translating it yields CASGPRGLKDTQYF.